What follows describes a single TCR beta chain. Sequencing used immunoSEQ multiplex PCR; TCRdb keeps in-frame clones, though not all of them. The data contain around 140,000 clones, 85% to 90% of them seen just once; the ten biggest clones take up about 7.9%. This sample was taken from a study of control samples from healthy donors and cancer patients. The CDR3 has 15 amino acids. V gave up 1 base and J gave up 1 base; unmatched junction bases: 2. CDR1 PRHDT and CDR2 FYEKMQ come from the germline V gene (reference sequence). This chain links TRBV13 with TRBJ2-5; 8 nucleotides align to TRBD2. Sequenced material: PBMCs. The TCR comes from a man in his fifties with head and neck cancer. Here the CDR3 DNA reads TGTGCCAGCAGCTTAGAGCGGGGGCGCCAAGAGACCCAGTACTTC. This translates into CASSLERGRQETQYF.